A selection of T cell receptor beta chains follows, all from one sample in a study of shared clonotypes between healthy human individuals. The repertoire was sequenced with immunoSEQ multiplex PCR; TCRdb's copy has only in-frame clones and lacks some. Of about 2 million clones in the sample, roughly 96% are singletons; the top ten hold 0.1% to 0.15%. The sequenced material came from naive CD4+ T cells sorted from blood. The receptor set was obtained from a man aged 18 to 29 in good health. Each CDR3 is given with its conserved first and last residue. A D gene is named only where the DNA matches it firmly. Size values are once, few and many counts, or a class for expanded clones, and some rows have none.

CDR3: CSALSLLGDTEAFF; DNA: TGCAGCGCTCTTAGCTTGCTGGGGGACACTGAAGCTTTCTTT; J: TRBJ1-1; D: NA; V: TRBV29-1; length: 14; size: NA
CDR3: CASSLKLAGGETQYF; DNA: TGTGCTAGCAGCTTAAAACTAGCGGGAGGAGAGACCCAGTACTTC; J: TRBJ2-5; D: TRBD2; V: TRBV7-7; length: 15; size: NA
CDR3: CASRQSGGPETQYF; DNA: TGTGCCAGCAGGCAGAGCGGAGGGCCGGAGACCCAGTACTTC; J: TRBJ2-5; D: NA; V: TRBV25-1; length: 14; size: NA
CDR3: CASSSPRGSGATDTQYF; DNA: TGTGCCAGCAGTTCCCCCAGGGGTAGCGGGGCTACAGATACGCAGTATTTT; J: TRBJ2-3; D: TRBD2; V: TRBV28; length: 17; size: NA
CDR3: CASSQGHSYNSPLHF; DNA: TGCGCCAGCAGCCAAGGGCACTCCTATAATTCACCCCTCCACTTT; J: TRBJ1-6; D: NA; V: TRBV4-1; length: 15; size: NA
CDR3: CASSPRTAGNTIYF; DNA: TGTGCCAGCAGCCCCCGGACGGCTGGAAACACCATATATTTT; J: TRBJ1-3; D: NA; V: TRBV7-2; length: 14; size: NA
CDR3: CASRVLYEQYF; DNA: TGTGCCAGCAGAGTACTTTACGAGCAGTACTTC; J: TRBJ2-7; D: NA; V: TRBV6-1; length: 11; size: NA
CDR3: CASSPPGEYGYTF; DNA: TGTGCCAGCTCACCACCCGGGGAATATGGCTACACCTTC; J: TRBJ1-2; D: NA; V: TRBV18; length: 13; size: NA
CDR3: CASSLIQGQGETQYF; DNA: TGTGCCAGCAGCCTCATACAGGGGCAGGGAGAGACCCAGTACTTC; J: TRBJ2-5; D: TRBD1; V: TRBV13; length: 15; size: NA
CDR3: CATSRGLAAGSGANVLTF; DNA: TGTGCCACCAGCAGAGGTCTAGCGGCGGGCTCTGGGGCCAACGTCCTGACTTTC; J: TRBJ2-6; D: TRBD2; V: TRBV15; length: 18; size: NA
CDR3: CASSLTGGGQETQYF; DNA: TGTGCCAGCAGCTTGACGGGGGGAGGGCAAGAGACCCAGTACTTC; J: TRBJ2-5; D: TRBD2; V: TRBV11-3; length: 15; size: NA
CDR3: CASSVEISRNTIYF; DNA: TGTGCCAGCAGCGTAGAAATCTCGAGGAACACCATATATTTT; J: TRBJ1-3; D: NA; V: TRBV9; length: 14; size: NA
CDR3: CASESGSGDTQYF; DNA: TGCGCCAGCGAAAGCGGGAGTGGAGATACGCAGTATTTT; J: TRBJ2-3; D: TRBD2; V: TRBV5-1; length: 13; size: NA
CDR3: CASSLGAPRPQHF; DNA: TGTGCCAGCAGCTTAGGTGCCCCTCGGCCCCAGCATTTT; J: TRBJ1-5; D: NA; V: TRBV7-2; length: 13; size: NA
CDR3: CASSGGQLRGYGYTF; DNA: TGTGCCAGCAGCGGAGGACAGTTGAGGGGCTATGGCTACACCTTC; J: TRBJ1-2; D: NA; V: TRBV11-2; length: 15; size: NA
CDR3: CASSLLVNVRVNYGYTF; DNA: TGTGCCAGCAGTCTACTGGTAAATGTCCGTGTTAACTATGGCTACACCTTC; J: TRBJ1-2; D: NA; V: TRBV28; length: 17; size: NA
CDR3: CAITPLDTEAFF; DNA: TGTGCCATCACCCCCTTGGACACTGAAGCTTTCTTT; J: TRBJ1-1; D: NA; V: TRBV28; length: 12; size: once
CDR3: CASSEALSNTGELFF; DNA: TGTGCCAGCAGTGAAGCGCTTTCGAACACCGGGGAGCTGTTTTTT; J: TRBJ2-2; D: NA; V: TRBV6-1; length: 15; size: NA
CDR3: CASSPGAGTVSMIHEQYF; DNA: TGTGCCAGCAGTCCCGGGGCGGGGACCGTCTCGATGATCCACGAGCAGTACTTC; J: TRBJ2-7; D: NA; V: TRBV27; length: 18; size: NA
CDR3: CAISDSNLPGTEAFF; DNA: TGTGCCATCAGTGATTCGAACCTCCCGGGGACTGAAGCTTTCTTT; J: TRBJ1-1; D: NA; V: TRBV10-3; length: 15; size: NA
CDR3: CASSLMFSGYGYTF; DNA: TGTGCCAGCAGCCTAATGTTTTCGGGGTATGGCTACACCTTC; J: TRBJ1-2; D: NA; V: TRBV11-2; length: 14; size: NA
CDR3: CASSRTSGSVGTQYF; DNA: TGTGCCAGCAGTCGGACTAGCGGGTCTGTCGGTACGCAGTATTTT; J: TRBJ2-3; D: TRBD2; V: TRBV6-5; length: 15; size: NA
CDR3: CASSGDMREKLFF; DNA: TGTGCCAGCAGTGGGGACATGAGGGAAAAACTGTTTTTT; J: TRBJ1-4; D: NA; V: TRBV2; length: 13; size: NA
CDR3: CASSLGQGYEQYF; DNA: TGTGCCAGCAGTTTAGGACAGGGCTACGAGCAGTACTTC; J: TRBJ2-7; D: TRBD1; V: TRBV2; length: 13; size: NA
CDR3: CASSSSTRGVFPNTEAFF; DNA: TGTGCCAGCAGCAGCTCGACGAGGGGTGTTTTCCCGAACACTGAAGCTTTCTTT; J: TRBJ1-1; D: NA; V: TRBV7-9; length: 18; size: NA
CDR3: CASSGMGTATGELFF; DNA: TGTGCCAGCAGTGGGATGGGGACAGCAACCGGGGAGCTGTTTTTT; J: TRBJ2-2; D: TRBD1; V: TRBV2; length: 15; size: NA
CDR3: CASSMHSITYEQYF; DNA: TGTGCCAGCAGCATGCATAGCATAACCTACGAGCAGTACTTC; J: TRBJ2-7; D: NA; V: TRBV21-1; length: 14; size: NA
CDR3: CATTGWGNTEAFF; DNA: TGTGCCACTACAGGGTGGGGTAACACTGAAGCTTTCTTT; J: TRBJ1-1; D: NA; V: TRBV10-3; length: 13; size: once
CDR3: CASSYGTSGRTDTQYF; DNA: TGTGCCAGCAGTTACGGGACTAGCGGTCGCACAGATACGCAGTATTTT; J: TRBJ2-3; D: TRBD2; V: TRBV6-6; length: 16; size: NA
CDR3: CASSPEPTTYEQYF; DNA: TGTGCCAGCAGCCCGGAACCCACCACCTACGAGCAGTACTTC; J: TRBJ2-7; D: NA; V: TRBV27; length: 14; size: NA
CDR3: CASSQDLATGNYEQYF; DNA: TGCGCCAGCAGCCAAGATTTAGCGACAGGGAACTACGAGCAGTACTTC; J: TRBJ2-7; D: TRBD1; V: TRBV4-3; length: 16; size: NA
CDR3: CASSRGTVYGYTF; DNA: TGTGCCAGCAGCCGAGGGACAGTCTATGGCTACACCTTC; J: TRBJ1-2; D: TRBD1; V: TRBV5-8; length: 13; size: NA
CDR3: CASSLVGVGNSPLHF; DNA: TGTGCCAGCAGCTTGGTAGGGGTAGGGAATTCACCCCTCCACTTT; J: TRBJ1-6; D: NA; V: TRBV5-6; length: 15; size: NA
CDR3: CASSAWDTDTQYF; DNA: TGTGCCAGCAGTGCGTGGGACACAGATACGCAGTATTTT; J: TRBJ2-3; D: NA; V: TRBV2; length: 13; size: NA
CDR3: CAISLIQGAANYGYTF; DNA: TGTGCCATCAGTCTCATCCAGGGGGCAGCTAACTATGGCTACACCTTC; J: TRBJ1-2; D: TRBD1; V: TRBV10-3; length: 16; size: NA
CDR3: CASSAGTGEVGYTF; DNA: TGTGCCAGCAGCGCAGGGACAGGGGAAGTCGGCTACACCTTC; J: TRBJ1-2; D: TRBD1; V: TRBV7-6; length: 14; size: once
CDR3: CASRYRNEQFF; DNA: TGTGCCAGCAGGTATAGGAATGAGCAGTTCTTC; J: TRBJ2-1; D: NA; V: TRBV6-6; length: 11; size: NA
CDR3: CASSFGGLGTYNEQFF; DNA: TGCGCCAGCAGCTTTGGGGGGCTAGGTACCTACAATGAGCAGTTCTTC; J: TRBJ2-1; D: NA; V: TRBV5-1; length: 16; size: NA
CDR3: CASSGGLAGNTQYF; DNA: TGCGCCAGCAGCGGGGGACTAGCGGGGAATACGCAGTATTTT; J: TRBJ2-3; D: TRBD2; V: TRBV5-1; length: 14; size: once
CDR3: CASSETGLRQPQHF; DNA: TGTGCCAGCAGTGAAACGGGGCTGCGGCAGCCCCAGCATTTT; J: TRBJ1-5; D: NA; V: TRBV2; length: 14; size: NA
CDR3: CASSVGTNPSYEQYF; DNA: TGTGCCAGCAGCGTGGGGACTAACCCCTCCTACGAGCAGTACTTC; J: TRBJ2-7; D: TRBD2; V: TRBV9; length: 15; size: NA
CDR3: CASSAGAAADTQYF; DNA: TGTGCCAGCAGCGCAGGGGCGGCCGCAGATACGCAGTATTTT; J: TRBJ2-3; D: NA; V: TRBV11-3; length: 14; size: NA
CDR3: CASSLGGEAFF; DNA: TGTGCCAGCAGTTTGGGCGGTGAAGCTTTCTTT; J: TRBJ1-1; D: NA; V: TRBV6-1; length: 11; size: NA
CDR3: CASSLQAGTTGANVLTF; DNA: TGTGCCAGCAGCCTACAGGCCGGGACAACTGGGGCCAACGTCCTGACTTTC; J: TRBJ2-6; D: NA; V: TRBV28; length: 17; size: NA
CDR3: CASSHGTGGLGPQHF; DNA: TGTGCCAGCAGCCACGGGACAGGGGGCTTGGGGCCCCAGCATTTT; J: TRBJ1-5; D: TRBD1; V: TRBV7-9; length: 15; size: NA
CDR3: CASSPRQGGSEQYF; DNA: TGTGCCAGCTCACCGAGACAGGGTGGGTCCGAGCAGTACTTC; J: TRBJ2-7; D: TRBD1; V: TRBV18; length: 14; size: NA
CDR3: CASSSQGISYEQYF; DNA: TGTGCCAGCAGCTCCCAGGGGATAAGCTACGAGCAGTACTTC; J: TRBJ2-7; D: NA; V: TRBV5-4; length: 14; size: NA
CDR3: CASSLAAGSYNEQFF; DNA: TGTGCCAGCAGCTTAGCGGCGGGCTCCTACAATGAGCAGTTCTTC; J: TRBJ2-1; D: NA; V: TRBV7-9; length: 15; size: NA
CDR3: CASGSSGRETQYF; DNA: TGTGCCAGCGGATCTTCAGGGCGGGAGACCCAGTACTTC; J: TRBJ2-5; D: NA; V: TRBV5-4; length: 13; size: NA
CDR3: CASSLGQAVFGNTIYF; DNA: TGTGCCAGCAGTTTGGGACAGGCGGTGTTTGGAAACACCATATATTTT; J: TRBJ1-3; D: TRBD1; V: TRBV7-9; length: 16; size: NA